This T cell receptor beta chain is from a study of Graves' ophthalmopathy and Graves' hyperthyroidism. Overall study: Samples of peripheral blood were obtained at initial diagnosis, prior to treatment of any kind.

Amplification of the TCR beta CDR3 regions used RNA transcripts (as template). First-round RT-PCR used HTBI primers; second-round multiplex PCR followed. TCRdb fed the multiplex PCR reads into MiXCR, producing one record per CDR3 protein. The sample yields hundreds of thousands of distinct CDR3 sequences, around a fifth seen once. Enrollment excluded any patients with other autoimmune diseases, uncontrolled infections, pregnancy or lactation. This clonotype was detected many times. Its antigen is still unknown. Broader study findings: In blood appeared most of the expanded thyroid clonotypes whose frequency exceeded 0.001. In predicting ophthalmopathy progression, the model reached roughly 71% sensitivity and 72% to 85% specificity.

Input material: peripheral blood. This TCR was sampled from a woman aged 18-29 years with stable Graves' hyperthyroidism. Some clones in this sample may be carry-over from other donors' samples.

The CDR3 spells CASSHLGRHLLTEAFF. For the CDR3, the DNA is TGTGCCAGCAGCCACCTTGGTCGGCACCTCCTCACTGAAGCTTTCTTT. The rearrangement joins TRBV25-1 to TRBJ1-1; D remains unclear. The V gene lost 6 bases and the J gene lost 4 bases, with 21 bases spanning the gap. The germline gives CDR1 MGHDK, CDR2 SYGVNS. The CDR3 sequence is 16 residues long.